Below are 11 T cell receptor beta chains sequenced from a single sample in a study of blood T cells in healthy people across ages. A second roughly 7 to 11 cycle PCR used barcoded and J-beta primers. TCRdb recomputed calls from the 5' RACE reads with MiXCR, one row per CDR3 protein. The data contain 600,000 or so distinct CDR3 sequences, around half of them singletons. Sequencing used blood. Every receptor here comes from an older man in good health.

This clonotype was detected only a few times. The chain combines TRBV5-5 with TRBJ2-1, with a weak D call TRBD1 (6 bases). The V gene's germline CDR1 is SGHKS and CDR2 YYEKEE (reference sequence). The CDR3 is made up of 15 amino acids. V lost 5 bases and J lost 0, with 12 bases in between. The CDR3 here is CASRGGIDSYNEQFF. The CDR3 coding sequence is TGTGCCAGCAGAGGGGGAATAGACTCCTACAATGAGCAGTTCTTC.

The chain links TRBV6-5 to TRBJ2-7, with 14 positions matching TRBD2. V lost 2 bases and J lost 4; bases outside the gene matches: 16. The CDR3 has 20 residues. Germline CDR1 MNHEY, CDR2 SVGAGI. The CDR3 coding sequence is TGTGCCAGCAGTTACGGTCCTAGGGCGGGACTAGCGGGAGAAGGGTACGAGCAGTACTTC. This translates into CASSYGPRAGLAGEGYEQYF.

This clonotype was seen a few times. J is TRBJ1-4 and V is TRBV4-3, with D unclear. V shed 2 bases and J shed 5 bases, with 12 bases lying between them. The germline CDR1 and CDR2 sequences are LGHNA and YSLEER. The CDR3 is made up of 15 amino acids. The CDR3 loop is CASSQSEGLNEKLFF. CDR3 sequence (DNA): TGCGCCAGCAGCCAAAGTGAGGGCCTGAATGAAAAACTGTTTTTT.

This clonotype appeared a few times. The chain is built from TRBV20-1 and TRBJ2-1; 8 nucleotides match TRBD2. The CDR3 is 13 amino acids. Unmatched junction bases numbered 6, after V lost 3 bases and J lost 8 bases. Germline V gene lookup returns CDR1 DFQATT and CDR2 SNEGSKA (reference sequence). The CDR3 DNA is TGCAGTGCTAGCGGCGGGGGGACGGATGAGCAGTTCTTC. Translated, it gives CSASGGGTDEQFF.

In its sample, this clonotype was seen once. CDR3 sequence (DNA): TGTGCCAGCAGCCCACCCGGACAGGGGGTACTCGAGCAGTACTTC. It is translated as CASSPPGQGVLEQYF. V usage is TRBV7-9 and J usage is TRBJ2-4; TRBD1 matches at 10 bases. The better agreement between TRBJ2-7 and the DNA end casts doubt on the J call. The V gene's germline CDR1 is SEHNR and CDR2 FQNEAQ (reference sequence). This CDR3 is 15 amino acids long.

The chain is built from TRBV7-2 and TRBJ1-6; 9 bases match TRBD1. This CDR3 has 15 residues. The junction had 5 bases not matched to a gene; V was cut back by 0 bases and J by 11 bases. Germline loops: CDR1 SGHTA, CDR2 FQGNSA. The CDR3 nucleotides are TGTGCCAGCAGCTTAGCAGGGACAGGGAATCCACCCCTCCACTTT. Residues: CASSLAGTGNPPLHF.

The V and J genes are TRBV5-1 and TRBJ2-5; no clear D. The CDR3 has 14 amino acids. Between the trimmed V and J ends, which lost 2 bases and 5 bases, there was a span of 13 bases. Germline V lookup: CDR1 SGHRS, CDR2 YFSETQ. CDR3 nucleotide sequence: TGCGCCAGCAGCTTCAGAAGCCCCGGGGAGACCCAGTACTTC. This gives the protein CASSFRSPGETQYF.

The chain recombines TRBV20-1 with TRBJ2-2; D is unclear. The CDR3 covers 15 residues. Germline V CDR1 and CDR2: DFQATT, SNEGSKA (reference sequence). Deletions cut 2 bases from V and 1 base from J, with 11 bases between. In DNA, the CDR3 is TGCAGTGCTAGAAACGGCCAATGGAACACCGGGGAGCTGTTTTTT. As protein: CSARNGQWNTGELFF.

The V gene is TRBV6-5, the J gene TRBJ2-3, with D uncertain. V lost 2 bases to trimming and J lost 4 bases, with 13 bases between them. Germline CDR1 reads MNHEY; CDR2 reads SVGAGI. This CDR3 has 15 amino acids. The CDR3 region has the DNA TGTGCCAGCAGTTACCGTGCCCCGAGGTCAGATACGCAGTATTTT. Translated, it gives CASSYRAPRSDTQYF.

The rearrangement uses TRBV12-3 or TRBV12-4 and TRBJ1-5; tentative D call: TRBD1 (6 bases). This CDR3 has 15 residues. Trimming pared 7 bases from V and 0 bases from J, leaving 13 bases between. This CDR3 reads CASILGGYSNQPQHF. In DNA, the CDR3 is TGTGCCAGCATCTTAGGGGGGTATAGCAATCAGCCCCAGCATTTT.

The chain joins TRBV5-1 to TRBJ2-5; D gene ambiguous. The CDR3 sequence is 14 residues long. From germline, CDR1 is SGHRS and CDR2 YFSETQ. Trimming removed 0 bases at V and 1 base at J, with 7 bases between. This chain's CDR3 is CASSLALGQETQYF. CDR3 nucleotide sequence: TGCGCCAGCAGCTTGGCCCTGGGCCAAGAGACCCAGTACTTC. Complete variable domain (other parts from reference TRBV5-1 and TRBJ2-5): KAGVTQTPRYLIKTRGQQVTLSCSPISGHRSVSWYQQTPGQGLQFLFEYFSETQRNKGNFPGRFSGRQFSNSRSEMNVSTLELGDSALYLCASSLALGQETQYFGPGTRLLVL.